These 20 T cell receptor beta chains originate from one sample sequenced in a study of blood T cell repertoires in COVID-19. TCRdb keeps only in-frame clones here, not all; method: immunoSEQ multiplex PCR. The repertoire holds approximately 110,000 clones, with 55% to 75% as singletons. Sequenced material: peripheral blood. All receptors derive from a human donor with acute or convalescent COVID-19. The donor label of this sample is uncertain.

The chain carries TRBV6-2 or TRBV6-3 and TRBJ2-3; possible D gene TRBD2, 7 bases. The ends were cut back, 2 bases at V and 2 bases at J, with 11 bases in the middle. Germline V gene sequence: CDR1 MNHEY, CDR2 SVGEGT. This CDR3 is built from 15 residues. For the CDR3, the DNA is TGTGCCAGCAGTTACGCGGGGGCCACCACAGATACGCAGTATTTT. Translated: CASSYAGATTDTQYF.

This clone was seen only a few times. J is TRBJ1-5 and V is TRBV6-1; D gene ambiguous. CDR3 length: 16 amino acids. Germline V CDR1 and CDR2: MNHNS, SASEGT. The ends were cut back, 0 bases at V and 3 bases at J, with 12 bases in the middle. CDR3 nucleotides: TGTGCCAGCAGTGAAGCGCGCCCAAGACTCAATCAGCCCCAGCATTTT. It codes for CASSEARPRLNQPQHF.

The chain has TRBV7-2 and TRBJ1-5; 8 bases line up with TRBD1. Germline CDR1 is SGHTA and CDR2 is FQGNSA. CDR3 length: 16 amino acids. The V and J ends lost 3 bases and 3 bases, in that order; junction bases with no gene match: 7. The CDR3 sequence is CASSFSGTGLNQPQHF. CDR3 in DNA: TGTGCCAGCAGCTTTTCCGGGACAGGACTCAATCAGCCCCAGCATTTT.

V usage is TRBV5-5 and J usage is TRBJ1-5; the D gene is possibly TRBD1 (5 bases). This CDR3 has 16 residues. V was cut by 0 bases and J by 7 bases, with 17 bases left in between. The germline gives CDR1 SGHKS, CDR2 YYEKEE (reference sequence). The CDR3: CASSLDSAGGKQPQHF. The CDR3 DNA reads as TGTGCCAGCAGCTTGGACTCGGCGGGGGGTAAGCAGCCCCAGCATTTT.

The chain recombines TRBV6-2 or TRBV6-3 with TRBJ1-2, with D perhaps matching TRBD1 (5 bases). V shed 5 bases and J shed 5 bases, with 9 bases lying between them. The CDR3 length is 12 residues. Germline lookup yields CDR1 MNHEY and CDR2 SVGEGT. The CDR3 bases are TGTGCCAGCAGTGACAGTGTTTATGGCTACACCTTC. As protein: CASSDSVYGYTF.

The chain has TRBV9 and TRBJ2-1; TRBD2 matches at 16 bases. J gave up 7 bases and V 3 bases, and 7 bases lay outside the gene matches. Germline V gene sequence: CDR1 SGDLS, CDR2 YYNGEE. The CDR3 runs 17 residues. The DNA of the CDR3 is TGTGCCAGCAGCGCTGGCCTGGGACTAGCGGGGGGGAATGAGCAGTTCTTC. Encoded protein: CASSAGLGLAGGNEQFF.

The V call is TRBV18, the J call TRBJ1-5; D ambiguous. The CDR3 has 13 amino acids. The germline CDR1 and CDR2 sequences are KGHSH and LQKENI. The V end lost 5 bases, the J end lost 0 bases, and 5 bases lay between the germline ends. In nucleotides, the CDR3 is TGTGCCAGCTCAGACACTAGCAATCAGCCCCAGCATTTT. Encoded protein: CASSDTSNQPQHF.

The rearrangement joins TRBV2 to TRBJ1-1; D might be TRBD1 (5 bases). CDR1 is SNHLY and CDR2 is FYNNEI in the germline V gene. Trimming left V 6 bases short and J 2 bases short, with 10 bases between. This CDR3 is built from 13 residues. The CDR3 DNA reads TGTGCCAGCAGACCGACAGCCAACACTGAAGCTTTCTTT. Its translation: CASRPTANTEAFF.

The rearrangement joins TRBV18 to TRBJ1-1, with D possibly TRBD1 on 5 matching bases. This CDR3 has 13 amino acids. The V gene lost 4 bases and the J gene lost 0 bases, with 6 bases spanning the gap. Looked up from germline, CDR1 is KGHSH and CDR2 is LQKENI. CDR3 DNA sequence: TGTGCCAGCTCACAACAGGTGAACACTGAAGCTTTCTTT. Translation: CASSQQVNTEAFF.

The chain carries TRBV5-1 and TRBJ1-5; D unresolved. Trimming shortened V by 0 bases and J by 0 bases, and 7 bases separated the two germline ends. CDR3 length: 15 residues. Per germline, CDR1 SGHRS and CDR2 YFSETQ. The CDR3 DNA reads TGCGCCAGCAGCTTGGAGGGAGTTAGCAATCAGCCCCAGCATTTT. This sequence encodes CASSLEGVSNQPQHF.

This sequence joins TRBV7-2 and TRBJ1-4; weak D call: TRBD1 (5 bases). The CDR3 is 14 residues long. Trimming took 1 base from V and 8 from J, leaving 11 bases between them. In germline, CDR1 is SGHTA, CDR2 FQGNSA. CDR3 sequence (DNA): TGTGCCAGCAGCTTAGGGGGCGCCTCCGAAAAACTGTTTTTT. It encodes CASSLGGASEKLFF. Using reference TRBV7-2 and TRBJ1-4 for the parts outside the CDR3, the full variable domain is GAGVSQSPSNKVTEKGKDVELRCDPISGHTALYWYRQSLGQGLEFLIYFQGNSAPDKSGLPSDRFSAERTGGSVSTLTIQRTQQEDSAVYLCASSLGGASEKLFFGSGTQLSVL.

The CDR3 DNA is TGTGCCAGCAGATACGGGGGGCGGAACACCGGGGAGCTGTTTTTT. This codes for CASRYGGRNTGELFF. The genes are TRBV5-4 and TRBJ2-2; tentative D call: TRBD2 (7 bases). V was clipped by 5 bases and J by 1 base, with 12 bases between them. Looked up from germline, CDR1 is SGHNT and CDR2 is YYREEE (reference sequence). CDR3 size: 15 residues.

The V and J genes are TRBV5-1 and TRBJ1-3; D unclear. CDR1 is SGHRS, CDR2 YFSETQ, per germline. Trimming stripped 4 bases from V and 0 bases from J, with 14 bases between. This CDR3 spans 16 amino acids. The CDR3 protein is CASSPTTLSSGNTIYF. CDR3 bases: TGCGCCAGCAGCCCAACGACTCTTAGCTCTGGAAACACCATATATTTT.

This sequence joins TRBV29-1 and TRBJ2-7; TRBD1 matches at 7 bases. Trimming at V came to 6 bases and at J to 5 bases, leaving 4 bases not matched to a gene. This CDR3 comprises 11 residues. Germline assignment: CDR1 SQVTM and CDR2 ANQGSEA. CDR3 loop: CSVETGNEQYV. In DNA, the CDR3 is TGCAGCGTAGAGACAGGGAACGAGCAGTACGTC.

The CDR3 DNA reads as TGTGCCAGCAGTTTACAGGGTTCGGCTTTCTTT. This codes for CASSLQGSAFF. The chain combines TRBV6-5 with TRBJ1-1, with D possibly TRBD1 on 6 matching bases. Trimming took 4 bases from V and 11 from J, leaving 11 bases between them. Germline V gene lookup returns CDR1 MNHEY and CDR2 SVGAGI. The CDR3 is 11 amino acids.

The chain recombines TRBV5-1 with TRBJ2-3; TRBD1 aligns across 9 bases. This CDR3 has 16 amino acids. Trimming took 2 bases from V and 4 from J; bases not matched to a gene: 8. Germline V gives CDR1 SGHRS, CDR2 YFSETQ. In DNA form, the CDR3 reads TGCGCCAGCAGCTTTTTAGGGACAGGGATGCCAGATACGCAGTATTTT. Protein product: CASSFLGTGMPDTQYF. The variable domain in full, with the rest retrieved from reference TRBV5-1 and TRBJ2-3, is KAGVTQTPRYLIKTRGQQVTLSCSPISGHRSVSWYQQTPGQGLQFLFEYFSETQRNKGNFPGRFSGRQFSNSRSEMNVSTLELGDSALYLCASSFLGTGMPDTQYFGPGTRLTVL.

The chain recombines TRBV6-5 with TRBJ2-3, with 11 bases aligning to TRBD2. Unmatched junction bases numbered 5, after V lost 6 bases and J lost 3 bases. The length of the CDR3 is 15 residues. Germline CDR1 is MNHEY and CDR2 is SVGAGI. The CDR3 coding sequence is TGTGCCAGCAGCTCACTAGCGGGGGTGACAGATACGCAGTATTTT. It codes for CASSSLAGVTDTQYF.

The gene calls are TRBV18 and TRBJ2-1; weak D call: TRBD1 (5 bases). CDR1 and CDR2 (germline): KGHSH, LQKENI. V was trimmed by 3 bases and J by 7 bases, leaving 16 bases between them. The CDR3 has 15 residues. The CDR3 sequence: CASSPPETVLNEQFF. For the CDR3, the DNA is TGTGCCAGCTCACCCCCCGAGACAGTATTGAATGAGCAGTTCTTC.

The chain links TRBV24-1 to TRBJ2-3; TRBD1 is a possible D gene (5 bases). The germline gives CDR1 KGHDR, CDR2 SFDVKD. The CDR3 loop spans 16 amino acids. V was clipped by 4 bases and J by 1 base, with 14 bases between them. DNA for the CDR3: TGTGCCACCAGTGAACCCGGACATGGGCGCACAGATACGCAGTATTTT. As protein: CATSEPGHGRTDTQYF.

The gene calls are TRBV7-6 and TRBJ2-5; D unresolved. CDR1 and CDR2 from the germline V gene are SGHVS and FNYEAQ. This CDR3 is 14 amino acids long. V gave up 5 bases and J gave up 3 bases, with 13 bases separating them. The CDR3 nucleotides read TGTGCCAGCAGCCCCCTACCAAATAAAGAGACCCAGTACTTC. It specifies CASSPLPNKETQYF.